This is a list of T cell receptor beta chains from one sample in a study of blood T cell repertoires in COVID-19. Produced via immunoSEQ multiplex PCR; TCRdb's table is partial and in-frame only. This sample carries 150,000 to 200,000 clones, about 86% of them seen once, and the ten largest clones take 6% to 7.5%. What was sequenced was peripheral blood. The source is a woman over 75 in a cohort sampled during active or convalescent COVID-19. CDR3s include the opening cysteine and the closing phenylalanine or tryptophan. Only part of the rows carry a size: once, few, many, or a class if the clone is expanded.

v_gene: TRBV28
abundance: once
CDR3aa: CASSPGQVYGYTF

v_gene: TRBV24-1
abundance: NA
CDR3aa: CATSDPSTDTQYF

v_gene: TRBV5-1
abundance: NA
CDR3aa: CASSGTVSNTGELFF

v_gene: TRBV28
abundance: NA
CDR3aa: CASSLAISTPAEQYF

v_gene: TRBV28
abundance: NA
CDR3aa: CASKSDRGAYGYTF

v_gene: TRBV3-1/TRBV3-2
abundance: few
CDR3aa: CASSHRTGEGEQFF

v_gene: TRBV4-1
abundance: NA
CDR3aa: CASSQGGQGKNYGYTF

v_gene: TRBV20-1
abundance: NA
CDR3aa: CSASRGDADGYTF

v_gene: TRBV6-5
abundance: NA
CDR3aa: CASRTGANYGYTF

v_gene: TRBV3-1/TRBV3-2
abundance: NA
CDR3aa: CASSQDIAGGSYEQYF